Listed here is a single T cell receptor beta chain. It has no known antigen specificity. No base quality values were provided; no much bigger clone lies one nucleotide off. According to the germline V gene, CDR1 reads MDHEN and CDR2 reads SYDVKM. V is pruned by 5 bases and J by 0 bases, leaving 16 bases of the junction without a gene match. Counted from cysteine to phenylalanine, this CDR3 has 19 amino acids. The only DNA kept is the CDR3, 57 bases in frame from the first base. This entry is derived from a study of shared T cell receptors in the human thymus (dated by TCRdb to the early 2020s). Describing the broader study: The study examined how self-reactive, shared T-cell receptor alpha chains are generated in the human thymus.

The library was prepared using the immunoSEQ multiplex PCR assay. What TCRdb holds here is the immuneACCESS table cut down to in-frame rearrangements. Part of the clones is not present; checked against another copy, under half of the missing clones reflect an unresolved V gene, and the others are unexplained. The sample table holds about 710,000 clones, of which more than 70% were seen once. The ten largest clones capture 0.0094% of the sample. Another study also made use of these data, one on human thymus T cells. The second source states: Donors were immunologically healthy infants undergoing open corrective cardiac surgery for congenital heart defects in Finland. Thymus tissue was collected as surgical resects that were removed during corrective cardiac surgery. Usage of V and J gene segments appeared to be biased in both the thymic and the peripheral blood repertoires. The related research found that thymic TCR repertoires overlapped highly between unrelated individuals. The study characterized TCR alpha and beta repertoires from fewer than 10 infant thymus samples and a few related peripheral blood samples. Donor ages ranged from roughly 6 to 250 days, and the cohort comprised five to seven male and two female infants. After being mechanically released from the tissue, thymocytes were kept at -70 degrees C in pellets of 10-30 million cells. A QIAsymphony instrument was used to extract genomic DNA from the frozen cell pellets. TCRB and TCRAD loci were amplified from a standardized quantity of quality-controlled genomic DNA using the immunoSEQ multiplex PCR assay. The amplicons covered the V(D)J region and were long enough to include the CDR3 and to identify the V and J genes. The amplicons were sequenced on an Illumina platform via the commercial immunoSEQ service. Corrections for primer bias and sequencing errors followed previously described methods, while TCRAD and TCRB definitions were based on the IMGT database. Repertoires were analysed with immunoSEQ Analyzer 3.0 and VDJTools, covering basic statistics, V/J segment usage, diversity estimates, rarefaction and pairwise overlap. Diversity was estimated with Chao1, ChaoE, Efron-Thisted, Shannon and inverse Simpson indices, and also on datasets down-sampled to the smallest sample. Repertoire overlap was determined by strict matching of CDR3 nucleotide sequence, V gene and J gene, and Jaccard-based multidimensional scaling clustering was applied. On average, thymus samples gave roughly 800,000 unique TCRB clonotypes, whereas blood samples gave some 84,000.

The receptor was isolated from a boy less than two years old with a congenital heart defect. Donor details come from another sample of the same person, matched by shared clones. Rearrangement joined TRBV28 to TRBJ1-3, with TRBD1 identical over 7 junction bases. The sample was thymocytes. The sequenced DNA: TGTGCCAGCAGTGCCCCGGGACAGTCCGTCTCAATCTCTGGAAACACCATATATTTT. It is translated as CASSAPGQSVSISGNTIYF.